These T cell receptor beta chains were read from a single sample in a study of blood T cells in healthy people across ages. TCRdb reprocessed the 5' RACE reads with MiXCR, giving one entry per CDR3 protein. The sample has about 1.6 million distinct CDR3 sequences; roughly 30% are singletons. The sequencing sample was made of blood. The receptor source for this set is a woman aged 25 to 39 in good health. Each CDR3 is given with its conserved first and last residue. A D gene is named only where the DNA matches it firmly. Some rows have no size entry. The others give once, few or many, or a class for an expanded clone.

NA	NA	TRBV7-8	TRBJ2-7	CASSKAGTQTYEQYF	TGTGCCAGCAGCAAAGCCGGGACACAGACCTACGAGCAGTACTTC
NA	NA	TRBV7-2	TRBJ2-7	CASSFLQASYGQYF	TGTGCCAGCAGCTTCTTACAGGCCTCCTACGGGCAGTACTTT
once	NA	TRBV20-1	TRBJ2-7	CSARVRGVGYEQYF	TGCAGTGCTAGAGTACGAGGGGTGGGCTACGAGCAGTACTTC
NA	NA	TRBV2	TRBJ1-1	CAGGGGMNTEAFF	TGTGCCGGGGGGGGCGGAATGAACACTGAAGCTTTCTTT
NA	TRBD1	TRBV20-1	TRBJ2-3	CSATGQGGQADTQYF	TGCAGTGCTACGGGACAGGGGGGCCAGGCAGATACGCAGTATTTT
NA	NA	TRBV20-1	TRBJ1-2	CSAIEGPYGYTF	TGCAGTGCTATTGAGGGTCCATATGGCTACACCTTC
NA	NA	TRBV6-5	TRBJ1-1	CASTYRKGNTEAFF	TGTGCCAGCACCTACCGCAAGGGTAACACTGAAGCTTTCTTT
few	TRBD2	TRBV7-9	TRBJ2-5	CASEDIAGTSGRKRTQYF	TGTGCCAGCGAAGATATAGCCGGGACTAGCGGGAGAAAGCGGACCCAGTACTTC
few	TRBD2	TRBV6-1	TRBJ2-1	CASSEATSGGNEQFF	TGTGCCAGCAGTGAAGCGACTAGCGGGGGCAATGAGCAGTTCTTC
few	NA	TRBV7-9	TRBJ2-7	CASSYTGLRYEQYF	TGTGCCAGCAGCTACACAGGGTTAAGGTACGAGCAGTACTTC
NA	NA	TRBV20-1	TRBJ2-1	CSAIGSRNEQFF	TGCAGTGCTATCGGGAGTCGCAATGAGCAGTTCTTC
few	NA	TRBV20-1	TRBJ1-2	CSATLTPNYGYTF	TGCAGTGCAACCCTGACACCTAACTATGGCTACACCTTC
many	NA	TRBV4-2	TRBJ2-7	CASSFGGFYEQYF	TGTGCCAGCAGCTTTGGAGGTTTCTACGAGCAGTACTTC
NA	NA	TRBV20-1	TRBJ2-1	CSAGTRRSNEQFF	TGCAGTGCTGGGACTCGACGGTCCAATGAGCAGTTCTTC
NA	TRBD1	TRBV11-2	TRBJ1-4	CASSSLGGRSTTNEKLFF	TGTGCCAGCAGTTCCCTAGGGGGCAGGTCTACAACTAATGAAAAACTGTTTTTT
NA	TRBD1	TRBV12-3/TRBV12-4	TRBJ1-2	CASTLDRVNYGYTF	TGTGCCAGCACCCTAGACAGGGTTAACTATGGCTACACCTTC
many	NA	TRBV7-3	TRBJ2-1	CASSLTVGFGENEQFF	TGTGCCAGCAGCTTAACAGTGGGGTTTGGAGAGAATGAGCAGTTCTTC
few	NA	TRBV18	TRBJ2-1	CASSPYRATSYNEQFF	TGTGCCAGCTCACCGTACAGGGCTACGTCCTACAATGAGCAGTTCTTC
many	NA	TRBV5-1	TRBJ2-3	CASSLDPGTGTDTQYF	TGCGCCAGCAGCTTGGATCCAGGGACGGGCACAGATACGCAGTATTTT
few	NA	TRBV29-1	TRBJ2-7	CSVEGRAPGTKQYF	TGCAGCGTTGAAGGCCGGGCACCGGGCACGAAGCAGTACTTC
NA	TRBD1	TRBV20-1	TRBJ2-3	CSALTGGGADTQYF	TGCAGTGCTCTCACAGGGGGCGGGGCAGATACGCAGTATTTT
few	NA	TRBV27	TRBJ2-1	CASGFSPGGNEQFF	TGTGCCAGCGGCTTTTCGCCAGGTGGGAATGAGCAGTTCTTC
NA	NA	TRBV12-3/TRBV12-4	TRBJ2-3	CASSLGVRAQTDAQYF	TGTGCCAGCAGTTTAGGGGTCAGGGCGCAAACAGATGCGCAGTATTTT
NA	TRBD2	TRBV27	TRBJ2-3	CASSGTSRRTDTQYF	TGTGCCAGCAGTGGGACTAGTCGACGCACAGATACGCAGTATTTT
NA	TRBD2	TRBV20-1	TRBJ2-1	CSARDPSGSQTYNEQFF	TGCAGTGCTAGAGATCCTAGCGGGAGCCAAACCTACAATGAGCAGTTCTTC
NA	TRBD1	TRBV7-8	TRBJ2-3	CASSLRTGSSIDTQYF	TGTGCCAGCAGCCTTCGGACAGGATCTAGCATAGATACGCAGTATTTT
NA	TRBD1	TRBV20-1	TRBJ1-4	CSAPQGATNEKLFF	TGCAGTGCCCCCCAGGGGGCAACTAATGAAAAACTGTTTTTT
NA	TRBD1	TRBV7-8	TRBJ1-5	CASSLAGQGDRNQPQHF	TGTGCCAGCAGCTTAGCGGGACAGGGTGATCGAAATCAGCCCCAGCATTTT
NA	NA	TRBV12-3/TRBV12-4	TRBJ2-7	CASSSHGGNSEQYF	TGTGCCAGCAGTTCCCATGGGGGGAATAGCGAGCAGTACTTC
NA	TRBD2	TRBV9	TRBJ2-1	CASSGWAAGGVNEQFF	TGTGCCAGCAGCGGTTGGGCAGCGGGGGGCGTTAATGAGCAGTTCTTC
NA	NA	TRBV12-3/TRBV12-4	TRBJ2-1	CASRNAPNNEQFF	TGTGCCAGCAGAAACGCACCCAACAATGAGCAGTTCTTC
many	TRBD1	TRBV28	TRBJ2-7	CASSAAGGTGIYEQYF	TGTGCCAGCAGTGCCGCCGGGGGGACAGGGATCTACGAGCAGTACTTC
many	TRBD2	TRBV5-5	TRBJ2-1	CASGSLAGGANEQFF	TGTGCCAGCGGTTCACTAGCGGGAGGAGCCAATGAGCAGTTCTTC
NA	TRBD2	TRBV29-1	TRBJ2-1	CSSSGTSGAYNEQFF	TGCAGCTCATCCGGGACTAGCGGGGCTTACAATGAGCAGTTCTTC
many	NA	TRBV27	TRBJ2-6	CASSDGTSGANVLTF	TGTGCCAGCAGCGACGGTACATCTGGGGCCAACGTCCTGACTTTC
few	NA	TRBV9	TRBJ2-7	CASSVVPGPYEQYF	TGTGCCAGCAGCGTAGTTCCGGGGCCGTACGAGCAGTACTTC
few	NA	TRBV4-2	TRBJ2-1	CASSQVTDFLSSYNEQFF	TGTGCCAGCAGCCAAGTCACGGACTTTCTGAGCTCCTACAATGAGCAGTTCTTC
NA	NA	TRBV20-1	TRBJ2-7	CSASPALRDEYF	TGCAGTGCTAGTCCGGCACTCAGGGATGAGTACTTC
NA	TRBD2	TRBV20-1	TRBJ2-3	CSARALAGATDTQYF	TGCAGTGCTAGAGCACTAGCGGGGGCCACAGATACGCAGTATTTT
few	TRBD2	TRBV7-9	TRBJ2-2	CASSPKTSGTNTGELFF	TGTGCCAGCAGCCCCAAGACTAGCGGGACGAACACCGGGGAGCTGTTTTTT
NA	TRBD2	TRBV14	TRBJ2-2	CASSQSSGSIGELFF	TGTGCCAGCAGCCAGAGTAGCGGGAGCATCGGGGAGCTGTTTTTT
NA	NA	TRBV28	TRBJ2-1	CASRLSEGRYNEQFF	TGTGCCAGCAGACTATCGGAGGGAAGGTACAATGAGCAGTTCTTC
NA	TRBD1	TRBV24-1	TRBJ2-5	CATSEGGQGKETQYF	TGTGCCACCAGTGAGGGCGGACAGGGCAAAGAGACCCAGTACTTC
few	NA	TRBV27	TRBJ2-7	CASSLLGFEQYF	TGTGCCAGCAGTTTGTTGGGGTTCGAGCAGTACTTC
few	TRBD1	TRBV9	TRBJ2-5	CASSVGQGWETQYF	TGTGCCAGCAGCGTAGGACAGGGTTGGGAGACCCAGTACTTC
NA	NA	TRBV28	TRBJ2-4	CASSAQTAELASIQYF	TGTGCCAGCAGTGCCCAGACCGCCGAACTCGCGTCCATTCAGTACTTC